This T cell receptor (beta chain) is from a study of CD8+CD57+ T cells in acquired aplastic anemia. Looking at the study overall: The sorted CD4+ and CD8+ cells yielded an average approximately 3 ug of DNA.

CDR3 length equals 13 residues. CDR1 and CDR2 from the germline V gene are DFQATT and SNEGSKA (reference sequence). The V end lost 5 bases, the J end lost 0 bases, and 9 bases lay between the germline ends. Study-level points and caveats: Around 29 shared CD8+ CDR3s appeared highly expressed within patients' immunodominant clones. CD8+ Simpson's diversity showed no significant patient-control difference.

An expansion of CD8+CD57+ cells by flow cytometry had been shown in patients chosen for sequencing. Patients were treatment-naive when blood was sampled. Concerning this clonotype itself: As yet, its antigen is unknown.

The study profiled TCR beta VDJ and CDR3 using genomic DNA as template. TCRdb reprocessed the reads with MiXCR, giving one entry per CDR3 protein. Of some 92,000 distinct CDR3 sequences in the sample, about 67% are singletons; the top ten hold roughly two thirds. Material: sorted CD4+, CD8+, or CD8+CD57+ T cells (not recorded which) from PBMCs. This receptor was identified in a human donor with aplastic anemia. This chain connects TRBV20-1 to TRBJ2-3; D might be TRBD1 (6 bases). The CDR3 spells CSASTGSTDTQYF. Here the CDR3 DNA reads TGCAGTGCTTCTACAGGGAGCACAGATACGCAGTATTTT.